This T cell receptor beta chain was retrieved from a study of blood T cell repertoires in COVID-19 (TCRdb year 2020). Study-level background: The collaborator samples originated in the United States, Italy and Spain and spanned the acute and convalescent phases of COVID-19. The material from the prospective study consisted of cDNA or gDNA derived from T cells, B-cell-depleted T cells, or PBMCs. Subjects who had been exposed to COVID-19, were actively infected with it, or had recovered from it provided the deeply sampled blood TCRbeta repertoires that made up the dataset. The repertoires were made available in a free public database intended to serve as a resource for research on the immune response to SARS-CoV-2. Samples came from the ongoing ImmuneRACE study (first 160 participants) plus 1,254 subjects from 6 global collaborators. Nearly every sample came with metadata listing a de-identified subject ID, COVID-19 status, age in years and sex. Where available, HLA class I and class II types were obtained from metadata supplied by the sample provider rather than from assay-based typing.

Details on this clone: No cognate antigen has been identified for it. No base-level quality is on record; no much larger clone is a single base apart.

The immunoSEQ Assay, a bias-controlled multiplex PCR, was used to amplify TCRbeta CDR3 regions from genomic DNA. Processing in the source paper ran as follows. Within the assay, amplification of reference gene primers was used to estimate how many nucleated cells each sample contained. Sequence reads were collapsed and filtered to measure the absolute abundance of every unique TCRbeta CDR3 rearrangement. For each sample, productive Simpson clonality was calculated as the square root of Simpson's diversity index across productive rearrangements. TCRdb mirrors the immuneACCESS table, restricted to in-frame sequences. Some clones are absent from its copies; in checked studies, under half trace to an unresolved V gene, and the reason for the others is unknown. V and J calls and clone size follow that table, whereas D and trimming were derived from the DNA. The sample yields about 87,000 clones; roughly 86% were counted once. Around 5% of the sample rests with the top ten.

What the study reported, not specific to this receptor: The amount of clinical and demographic metadata varied by source and participant and was provided uncurated.

Each collaborating institution followed its own protocols to collect whole blood in K2EDTA tubes. Collaborator samples were shipped for TCRbeta analysis as frozen whole blood, isolated PBMCs, or DNA extracted from either sample type. The specimen sequenced was peripheral blood. This TCR was sampled from a man in his forties with acute or convalescent COVID-19.

The DNA is as follows: TGTGCCAGCAGTTTGGGGGGTAGGGGTTTTTCACCCCTCCACTTT. Its protein reads: CASSLGGRGFSPLHF. The chain was built from TRBV27 and TRBJ1-6; a tentative D call is TRBD1 (5 bases match). The CDR3, from cysteine to phenylalanine, totals 15 residues. Left in the record is the CDR3 DNA by itself, 45 bases read in frame from the first base. Via the germline V gene (reference sequence), CDR1 is MNHEY and CDR2 SMNVEV. Trimming at the junction amounts to 3 bases on V and 9 bases on J, and the germline ends lie 15 bases apart.